These T cell receptor beta chains were read from a single sample in a study of T cells after yellow fever vaccination. TCRdb reanalysed the 5' RACE reads using MiXCR and keeps one entry per CDR3 protein. The sample has around 300,000 distinct CDR3 sequences, approximately 12% seen once. The sequences come from CD4+ T cells sorted from PBMCs, collected 45 days after the yellow fever booster vaccination. These receptors were taken from a man aged 30 to 45 who received the YFV17D yellow fever vaccine. Each CDR3 is given with its conserved first and last residue. The D gene is left open where the match is weak. Part of the rows lack a size; the others show once, few, many or a class for expanded clones.

TRBD2	TRBV7-2	NA	TRBJ2-7	CASRQGSGRSREQYF	TGTGCCAGCAGGCAAGGTAGCGGGAGGTCCCGCGAGCAGTACTTC
NA	TRBV29-1	few	TRBJ2-1	CSVVQVDYNEQFF	TGCAGCGTTGTGCAGGTCGACTACAATGAGCAGTTCTTC
NA	TRBV12-3/TRBV12-4	NA	TRBJ1-2	CASSSDTNYGYTF	TGTGCCAGCAGTTCGGACACAAACTATGGCTACACCTTC
TRBD1	TRBV29-1	NA	TRBJ2-5	CSVDGAGQGETQYF	TGCAGCGTTGATGGGGCGGGACAGGGGGAGACCCAGTACTTC
TRBD2	TRBV11-2	NA	TRBJ2-3	CASSLDPWTSGSADTQYF	TGTGCCAGCAGCTTAGATCCGTGGACTAGCGGGAGTGCAGATACGCAGTATTTT
NA	TRBV29-1	few	TRBJ1-5	CSVGTEYQPQHF	TGCAGCGTTGGGACAGAATATCAGCCCCAGCATTTT
TRBD1	TRBV4-3	few	TRBJ2-3	CASSLQGAPPDTQYF	TGCGCCAGCAGCTTACAGGGGGCGCCACCAGATACGCAGTATTTT
NA	TRBV7-2	NA	TRBJ2-7	CASSVRSVYEQYF	TGTGCCAGCAGCGTCAGAAGCGTCTACGAGCAGTACTTC
NA	TRBV7-2	few	TRBJ1-5	CASSFGVPNQPQHF	TGTGCCAGCAGCTTTGGAGTTCCCAATCAGCCCCAGCATTTT
NA	TRBV15	few	TRBJ2-3	CATSRDWGSTDTQYF	TGTGCCACCAGCAGAGATTGGGGGAGCACAGATACGCAGTATTTT
NA	TRBV28	few	TRBJ1-1	CASRSWTENTEAFF	TGTGCCAGCAGGTCTTGGACAGAGAACACTGAAGCTTTCTTT